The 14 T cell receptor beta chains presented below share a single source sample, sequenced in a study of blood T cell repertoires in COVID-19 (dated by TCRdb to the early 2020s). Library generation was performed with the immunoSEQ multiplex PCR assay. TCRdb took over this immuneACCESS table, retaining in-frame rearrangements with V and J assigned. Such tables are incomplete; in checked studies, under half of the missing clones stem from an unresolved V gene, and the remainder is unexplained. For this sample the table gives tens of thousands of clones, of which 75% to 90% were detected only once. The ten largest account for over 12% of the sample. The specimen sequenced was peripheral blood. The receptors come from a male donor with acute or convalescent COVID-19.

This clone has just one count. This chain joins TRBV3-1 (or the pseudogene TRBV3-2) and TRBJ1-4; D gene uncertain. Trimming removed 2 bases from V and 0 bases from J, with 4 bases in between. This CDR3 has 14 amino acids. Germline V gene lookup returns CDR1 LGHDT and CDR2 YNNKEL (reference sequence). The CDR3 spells CASSQHPTNEKLFF. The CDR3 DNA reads TGTGCCAGCAGCCAACATCCAACTAATGAAAAACTGTTTTTT.

The CDR3 region is CSVEMGAGDTQYF. CDR3 sequence (DNA): TGCAGCGTTGAAATGGGGGCGGGAGATACGCAGTATTTT. V usage is TRBV29-1 and J usage is TRBJ2-3; TRBD1 might be the D (6 bases). This CDR3 spans 13 amino acids. V gave up 2 bases and J gave up 5 bases, with 11 bases separating them. The V gene's germline CDR1 is SQVTM and CDR2 ANQGSEA.

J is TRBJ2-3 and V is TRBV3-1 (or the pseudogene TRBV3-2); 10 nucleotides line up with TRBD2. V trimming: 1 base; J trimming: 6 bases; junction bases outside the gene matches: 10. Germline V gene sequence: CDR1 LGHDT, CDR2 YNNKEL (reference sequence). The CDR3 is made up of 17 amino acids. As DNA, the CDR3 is TGTGCCAGCAGCCAAGTCCTTAGCGGGGGGCTGGGGGATACGCAGTATTTT. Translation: CASSQVLSGGLGDTQYF.

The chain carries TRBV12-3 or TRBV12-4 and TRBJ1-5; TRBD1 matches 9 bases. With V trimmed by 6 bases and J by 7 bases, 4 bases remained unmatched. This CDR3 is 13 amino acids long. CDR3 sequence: CASRAGQGQPQHF. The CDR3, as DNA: TGTGCCAGCAGGGCGGGACAGGGACAGCCCCAGCATTTT.

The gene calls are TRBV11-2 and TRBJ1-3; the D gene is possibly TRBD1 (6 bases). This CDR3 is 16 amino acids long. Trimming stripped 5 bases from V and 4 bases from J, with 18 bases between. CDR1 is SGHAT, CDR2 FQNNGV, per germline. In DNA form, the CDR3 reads TGTGCCAGCAGCCCGAGGACAGCCGGCTACGGAAACACCATATATTTT. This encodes CASSPRTAGYGNTIYF.

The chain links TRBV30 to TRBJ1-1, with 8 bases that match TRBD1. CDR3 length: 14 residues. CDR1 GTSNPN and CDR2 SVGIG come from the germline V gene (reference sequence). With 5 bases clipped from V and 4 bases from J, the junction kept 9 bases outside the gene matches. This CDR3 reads CAWGQGYRATEAFF. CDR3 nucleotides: TGTGCCTGGGGACAGGGTTACAGGGCCACTGAAGCTTTCTTT. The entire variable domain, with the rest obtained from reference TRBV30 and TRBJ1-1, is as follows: SQTIHQWPATLVQPVGSPLSLECTVEGTSNPNLYWYRQAAGRGLQLLFYSVGIGQISSEVPQNLSASRPQDRQFILSSKKLLLSDSGFYLCAWGQGYRATEAFFGQGTRLTVV.

The chain's CDR3 is CASSPPGLGASNTGELFF. The CDR3 coding sequence is TGTGCCAGCAGCCCGCCGGGACTAGGCGCCTCGAACACCGGGGAGCTGTTTTTT. This chain uses TRBV7-3 with TRBJ2-2, with TRBD2 matching 8 bases. The V segment lost 5 bases and the J segment 0 bases; nucleotides outside the gene matches: 11. Germline CDR1 is SGHTA and CDR2 is FQGTGA. The CDR3 is made up of 18 amino acids. The full variable domain, completed using reference TRBV7-3 and TRBJ2-2, is GAGVSQTPSNKVTEKGKYVELRCDPISGHTALYWYRQSLGQGPEFLIYFQGTGAADDSGLPNDRFFAVRPEGSVSTLKIQRTERGDSAVYLCASSPPGLGASNTGELFFGEGSRLTVL.

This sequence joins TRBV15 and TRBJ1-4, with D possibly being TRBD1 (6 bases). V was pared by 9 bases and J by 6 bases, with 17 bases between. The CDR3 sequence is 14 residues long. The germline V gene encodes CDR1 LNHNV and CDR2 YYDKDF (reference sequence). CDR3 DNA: TGTGCCACGTCCCGACAGGTTATTGATGAAAAACTGTTTTTT. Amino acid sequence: CATSRQVIDEKLFF.

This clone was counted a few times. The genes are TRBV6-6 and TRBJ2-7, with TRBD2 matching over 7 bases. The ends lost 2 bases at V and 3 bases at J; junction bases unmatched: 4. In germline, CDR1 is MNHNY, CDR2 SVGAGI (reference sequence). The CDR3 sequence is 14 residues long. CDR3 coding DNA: TGTGCCAGCAGTTACGGGGGGAGGGTCTACGAGCAGTACTTC. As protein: CASSYGGRVYEQYF.

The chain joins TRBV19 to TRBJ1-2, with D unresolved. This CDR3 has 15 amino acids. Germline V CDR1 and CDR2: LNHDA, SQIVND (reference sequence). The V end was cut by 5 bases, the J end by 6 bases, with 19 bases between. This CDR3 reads CASSGSYRLQNGYTF. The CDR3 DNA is TGTGCCAGTAGTGGATCATATAGACTCCAGAATGGCTACACCTTC.

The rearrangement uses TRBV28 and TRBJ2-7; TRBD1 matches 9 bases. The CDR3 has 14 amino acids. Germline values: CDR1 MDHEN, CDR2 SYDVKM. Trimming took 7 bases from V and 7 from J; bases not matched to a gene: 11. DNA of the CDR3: TGTGCCAGCACCCGGACAGGGGCGGCCTGGGAGCAGTACTTC. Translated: CASTRTGAAWEQYF.

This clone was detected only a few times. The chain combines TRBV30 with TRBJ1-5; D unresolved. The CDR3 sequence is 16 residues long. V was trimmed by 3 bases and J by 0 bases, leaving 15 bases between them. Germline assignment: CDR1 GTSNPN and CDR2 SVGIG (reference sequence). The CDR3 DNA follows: TGTGCCTGGAGCCCCGGGTGGGGAGATAGCAATCAGCCCCAGCATTTT. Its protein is CAWSPGWGDSNQPQHF.

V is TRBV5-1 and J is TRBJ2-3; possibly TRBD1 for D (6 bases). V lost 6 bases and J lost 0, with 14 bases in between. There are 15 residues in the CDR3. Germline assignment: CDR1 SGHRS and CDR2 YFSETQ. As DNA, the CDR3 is TGCGCCAGCAAGGGGGACGGGTCTAGCACAGATACGCAGTATTTT. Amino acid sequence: CASKGDGSSTDTQYF. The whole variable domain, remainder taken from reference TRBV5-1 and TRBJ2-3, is KAGVTQTPRYLIKTRGQQVTLSCSPISGHRSVSWYQQTPGQGLQFLFEYFSETQRNKGNFPGRFSGRQFSNSRSEMNVSTLELGDSALYLCASKGDGSSTDTQYFGPGTRLTVL.

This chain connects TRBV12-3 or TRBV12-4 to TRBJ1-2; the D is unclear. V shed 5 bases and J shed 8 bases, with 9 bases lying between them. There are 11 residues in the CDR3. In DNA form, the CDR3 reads TGTGCCAGCAGTCAAGTGCGCGGCTACACCTTC. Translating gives CASSQVRGYTF.